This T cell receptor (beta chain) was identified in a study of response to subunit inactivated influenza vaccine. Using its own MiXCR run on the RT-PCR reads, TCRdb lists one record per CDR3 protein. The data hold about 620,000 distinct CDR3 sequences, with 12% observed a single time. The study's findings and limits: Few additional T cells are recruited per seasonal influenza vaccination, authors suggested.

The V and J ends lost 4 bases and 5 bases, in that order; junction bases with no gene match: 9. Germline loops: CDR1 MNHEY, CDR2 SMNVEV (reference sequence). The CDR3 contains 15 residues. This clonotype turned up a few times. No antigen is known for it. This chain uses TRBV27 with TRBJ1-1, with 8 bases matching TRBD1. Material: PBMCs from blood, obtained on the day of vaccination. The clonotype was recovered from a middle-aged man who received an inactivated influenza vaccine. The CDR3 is CASSSPRQGRTEAFF. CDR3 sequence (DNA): TGTGCCAGCAGTTCCCCCCGACAGGGGAGAACTGAAGCTTTCTTT.